This is a list of T cell receptor beta chains from one sample in a study of CD8 T cells in ankylosing spondylitis. Using its own MiXCR run on the 5' RACE reads, TCRdb lists one record per CDR3 protein. The sample lists around 480,000 distinct CDR3 sequences; more than 15% were seen once. Sequencing was carried out using blood, either unsorted or a sorted T cell fraction (not recorded which). The source is a male donor with ankylosing spondylitis. The CDR3 runs from the conserved cysteine through the conserved F or W.

v_call,j_call,cdr3_aa
TRBV4-2,TRBJ2-2,CASRGTELTGELFF
TRBV29-1,TRBJ2-2,CSVMQGASGELFF
TRBV18,TRBJ2-1,CASSPDRTSGSYNEQFF
TRBV7-3,TRBJ2-1,CASSSTYYNEQFF
TRBV5-1,TRBJ2-5,CASSFLGSPSETQYF
TRBV30,TRBJ2-7,CAWIPQGGGSYEQYF
TRBV12-3/TRBV12-4,TRBJ2-7,CASSLVPSYEQYF
TRBV4-1,TRBJ2-1,CASSQDRWGSYNEQFF
TRBV2,TRBJ2-3,CASSETGGIDTQYF
TRBV20-1,TRBJ2-3,CSAEVGTSGTDTQYF
TRBV12-3/TRBV12-4,TRBJ2-1,CASSFSRYEQFF
TRBV12-3/TRBV12-4,TRBJ1-1,CASTLGAGLEAFF
TRBV5-1,TRBJ2-7,CASSSRGAAYEQYF
TRBV12-3/TRBV12-4,TRBJ2-1,CASRSGRGADEQFF
TRBV29-1,TRBJ2-2,CSAWRGGELFF
TRBV6-5,TRBJ1-6,CASSYWGTEKSLHF
TRBV6-1,TRBJ2-1,CASSPRASSYNEQFF
TRBV13,TRBJ2-7,CASSPPQGKLTYEQYF
TRBV7-3,TRBJ1-4,CASSLGPGPNEKLFF
TRBV24-1,TRBJ2-1,CATSDFGSWGGQFF
TRBV6-1,TRBJ1-5,CASNSGSANQPQHF
TRBV27,TRBJ2-1,CASSWSGTSTYNEQFF
TRBV7-8,TRBJ2-5,CASSLELGSWETQYF
TRBV6-2/TRBV6-3,TRBJ1-2,CASSPRPTGSYGYTF
TRBV12-3/TRBV12-4,TRBJ1-4,CASSPRGTATNEKLFF
TRBV6-1,TRBJ1-6,CASSEFDRDNSPLHF
TRBV5-1,TRBJ2-3,CASSPGRPGTDTQYF
TRBV7-9,TRBJ2-7,CASSTQTKSEQYF
TRBV7-6,TRBJ2-5,CASSLWASSETQYF
TRBV29-1,TRBJ2-3,CSGNRGGNTQYF
TRBV7-2,TRBJ2-3,CASSPRKGGSTDTQYF
TRBV28,TRBJ2-2,CASSLSRQGPGELFF
TRBV29-1,TRBJ1-2,CSVDSRRQAANYGYTF
TRBV4-1,TRBJ1-4,CASSQERGFNEKLFF
TRBV6-2/TRBV6-3,TRBJ2-7,CASRRTGMDEQYF
TRBV6-1,TRBJ2-4,CASSQVGIAKNIQYF
TRBV10-3,TRBJ2-3,CATVGQSTDTQYF
TRBV20-1,TRBJ2-1,CSAREGANEQFF
TRBV14,TRBJ2-3,CASSQDLRGGSDTQYF
TRBV20-1,TRBJ1-2,CSALPDRGVTYGYTF
TRBV6-5,TRBJ2-2,CASSYRVSGGGRAGELFF
TRBV10-3,TRBJ2-7,CAISPSSDEQYF
TRBV10-3,TRBJ1-2,CAISAETGANYGYTF
TRBV9,TRBJ1-5,CASSVTDDSNQPQHF
TRBV12-3/TRBV12-4,TRBJ2-5,CASRRGQNQETQYF
TRBV6-1,TRBJ1-6,CASRRGGSSYNSPLHF
TRBV5-1,TRBJ2-7,CASSLRTGEQYF
TRBV4-3,TRBJ1-2,CASSQGTQGHYGYTF